Presented here are 10 T cell receptor gamma chains from one specimen sequenced in a study of Vδ1+ human thymocytes. Study outcomes and limitations: Thymic TRG and TRD repertoires appeared highly polyclonal, with Gaussian CDR3 length distributions.

RNA was extracted from the cells and then reverse transcribed. Pooled V-gene forward primers with one constant-region reverse primer generated the CDR3 amplicons by multiplex PCR. TCRdb ran CATT on the multiplex PCR reads. The sample records tens of thousands of gamma-chain clones, 20% being singletons. Their antigens remain unidentified. The specimen was Vdelta1+ gamma-delta thymocytes from the thymus. Subset indicated: FACS-sorted CD3+ TCRalphabeta- TCRVdelta1+ TCRVdelta2- thymocytes. The receptors stem from a girl under three years old who had congenital heart surgery.

The chain has TRGV8 and TRGJ1 or TRGJ2. This CDR3 is built from 15 residues. Germline lookup yields CDR1 VENAVY and CDR2 YDSYNSRV. The ends lost 2 bases at V and 2 bases at J; junction bases unmatched: 9. The CDR3 reads CATWDMDSHYYKKLF. Written as DNA, the CDR3 is TGTGCCACCTGGGATATGGATTCGCATTATTATAAGAAACTCTTT.

This clone turned up a few times. The sample has other DNA sequences that encode this CDR3 too. This chain connects TRGV2 to TRGJ1 or TRGJ2. After removal of 1 base from V and 5 bases from J, the junction contained 5 bases not matched to a gene. The CDR3 runs 13 residues. The germline CDR1 and CDR2 sequences are EGSNGY and YDSYNSKV. Written as DNA, the CDR3 is TGTGCCACCTGGGACGGCCTGAATTATAAGAAACTCTTT. It codes for CATWDGLNYKKLF.

The gene calls are TRGV2 and TRGJ1 or TRGJ2. Germline trimming cut 0 bases from V and 7 bases from J; bases unmatched to any gene: 15. In germline, CDR1 is EGSNGY, CDR2 YDSYNSKV. This CDR3 region has 16 residues. The CDR3 sequence is CATWDGRVHGGYKKLF. The CDR3, as DNA: TGTGCCACCTGGGACGGGCGCGTACATGGTGGGTATAAGAAACTCTTT.

This chain connects TRGV9 to TRGJ1 or TRGJ2. V shed 2 bases and J 7 bases; nucleotides not matched to a gene: 8. CDR3 size: 13 residues. CDR1 is GITISATS and CDR2 is ISYDGTV in the germline V gene (reference sequence). The CDR3 nucleotides read TGTGCCTTGTGGGAGGCTCGTCCCTATAAGAAACTCTTT. It yields the protein CALWEARPYKKLF.

Only a few counts were recorded for this clone. The V call is TRGV9, the J call TRGJ1 or TRGJ2. The CDR3 is made up of 15 amino acids. V gave up 1 base and J gave up 1 base; unmatched junction bases: 7. The germline gives CDR1 GITISATS, CDR2 ISYDGTV (reference sequence). CDR3 nucleotide sequence: TGTGCCTTGTGGGAGGTCTCTTCTAATTATTATAAGAAACTCTTT. It yields the protein CALWEVSSNYYKKLF.

This clone has a handful of counts. The chain joins TRGV5 to TRGJ1 or TRGJ2. V trimming: 2 bases; J trimming: 5 bases; junction bases outside the gene matches: 6. The germline CDR1 and CDR2 sequences are VINAFY and YDVSNSKD. The CDR3 consists of 13 residues. The CDR3 loop is CATWDTPHYKKLF. The CDR3, as DNA: TGTGCCACCTGGGACACCCCCCATTATAAGAAACTCTTT.

The V gene is TRGV3, the J gene TRGJ1 or TRGJ2. Losses at the gene ends were 2 bases for V and 6 bases for J; bases not matched to a gene: 7. The CDR3 is 13 residues long. Germline V CDR1 and CDR2: VTNTFY, YDVSTARD (reference sequence). The CDR3 sequence: CATWDTPGYKKLF. CDR3 bases: TGTGCCACCTGGGACACCCCGGGTTATAAGAAACTCTTT.

This clone was seen more than once but under ten times. At the DNA level, this CDR3 is encoded by other sequences in the same sample as well. V gene TRGV8 combines with J gene TRGJ1 or TRGJ2. Germline trimming cut 3 bases from V and 7 bases from J; bases unmatched to any gene: 3. Germline values: CDR1 VENAVY, CDR2 YDSYNSRV. The CDR3 has 11 residues. CDR3 sequence reads: CATWDLYKKLF. The CDR3 coding sequence is TGTGCCACCTGGGATCTCTATAAGAAACTCTTT.

This clone was observed a few times. The sample has other DNA sequences that encode this CDR3 too. V is TRGV3 and J is TRGJP2. With V trimmed by 0 bases and J by 3 bases, 4 bases remained unmatched. CDR3 size: 15 residues. From germline, CDR1 is VTNTFY and CDR2 YDVSTARD (reference sequence). The CDR3 nucleotides read TGTGCCACCTGGGACAGGCCCCGTAGTGATTGGATCAAGACGTTT. Its translation is CATWDRPRSDWIKTF.

Notes on this clone: The sample holds other DNA sequences that translate to the same CDR3. J is TRGJ1 or TRGJ2 and V is TRGV2. Germline CDR1 EGSNGY, CDR2 YDSYNSKV. V dropped 0 bases and J dropped 13; count of bases not matched to a gene: 6. The CDR3 contains 11 residues. This CDR3 is CATWDGPRKLF. The DNA for the CDR3 is TGTGCCACCTGGGACGGGCCCCGAAAACTCTTT.